Described below is a single T cell receptor beta chain sequence and its context. The target of this receptor is not known. Nothing much larger sits one base from this clone, and base qualities are not available. The germline ends are 12 bases apart after V is trimmed by 1 base and J by 2 bases. The CDR3 sequence holds 15 residues, the cysteine and phenylalanine included. Only the CDR3 portion is preserved as DNA: 45 bases, with reading frame beginning at the first base. From a lookup of the germline V gene, CDR1 and CDR2 are MNHEY and SVGAGI. RNA was extracted with the RNeasy kit and about 0.5 to 1 ug was reverse transcribed using random hexamers. The immunoSEQ multiplex PCR assay, which covers 54 Vbeta and 13 Jbeta segments, was used to amplify TCR beta CDR3 regions. Bias from PCR amplification was corrected by using a synthetic template baseline for primer optimization and for computational correction. Per the authors' processing: Reads were assigned to V, D and J genes according to IMGT and analyzed in immunoSEQ Analyzer, with only productive sequences retained. To calculate clonality, Shannon entropy was normalized by log2 of the number of productive unique sequences and then subtracted from one. For each patient and control, public and private clones were evaluated among the 100 most prevalent clones. Susac-specific clones were defined as absent from healthy and MS cohorts, around 1,000 published viral clones and other ImmuneACCESS disease sequences. Starting from the raw public reads, TCRdb applied fastp trimming at Q25, assembled clones with MiXCR and retained in-frame beta chains. Under each unique CDR3 protein, matching rows form one entry showing the most common genes and DNA. These V and J calls originate from TCRdb's pipeline instead of the authors' own analysis. The sample has about 100,000 distinct CDR3 sequences on record, 95% of them singletons. 0.3% of the sample is taken by the ten largest.

Peripheral blood CD8+ and CD4+ T cells from healthy donors, Susac syndrome patients and multiple sclerosis patients were profiled using high-throughput TCR beta sequencing. The Susac syndrome patients fulfilled recently defined diagnostic criteria for either definite or probable disease. CD8+ TEMRA cells were enriched by FACS, while bulk CD8+ and CD4+ T cells were purified by magnetic negative isolation. Blood was collected in EDTA tubes and processed within 24 hours, with PBMCs isolated through density gradient centrifugation. PBMCs destined for TCR sequencing were cryopreserved in liquid nitrogen and later thawed in a 37 °C water bath. The sorted or isolated CD4+, CD8+ and CD8+ TEMRA cells had a purity of 90% or higher. The entry originates in a study of CD8 T cells in Susac syndrome (dated by TCRdb to between 2018 and 2020). Looking at the study overall: Of the Susac syndrome patients who were sequenced, more than 5 had clinically active disease and roughly 8 were in clinical remission. The clonality of the CD8+ T cell repertoire was compared across 12 healthy donors, about 14 Susac syndrome patients and under 18 multiple sclerosis patients. At blood withdrawal, Susac syndrome patients were therapy-naive, treated with corticosteroids (with IVIg additionally given to some), or treated with IVIg alone. The study used repertoire sequencing to test whether antigen drove CD8+ T cell activation and differentiation in Susac syndrome.

General findings and caveats noted by the study authors: Clonal expansion was seen in Susac syndrome CD8+ repertoires, peaking in CD8+ TEMRA cells and being greater in clinically active patients than in remitting ones. The number of individuals in the TCR sequencing and HLA analysis was acknowledged as relatively small. Roughly 15 and five Susac-specific public clones were found in the total CD8+ and CD8+ TEMRA repertoires, respectively.

The chain links TRBV6-5 with TRBJ2-7, with an unclear D gene assignment. The origin of this receptor is a human donor with Susac syndrome. Sequences were obtained from CD8+ T cells from PBMCs. The CDR3 protein: CASSYYSRHPYEQYF. At the DNA level, the sequence is TGTGCCAGCAGTTACTATAGCCGCCACCCCTACGAGCAGTACTTC.